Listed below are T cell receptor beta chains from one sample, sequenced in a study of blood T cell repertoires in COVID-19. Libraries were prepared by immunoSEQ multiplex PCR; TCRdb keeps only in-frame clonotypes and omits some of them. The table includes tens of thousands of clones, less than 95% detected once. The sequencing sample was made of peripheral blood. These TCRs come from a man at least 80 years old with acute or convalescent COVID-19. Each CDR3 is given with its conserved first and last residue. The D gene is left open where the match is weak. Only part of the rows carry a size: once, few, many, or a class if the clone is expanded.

CASSGTGGGFYGYTF,TGTGCCAGTAGTGGGACAGGGGGAGGATTTTATGGCTACACCTTC,TRBJ1-2,.,TRBV19,TRBD1
CASSPQGTGGQPQHF,TGTGCCAGTAGTCCCCAAGGGACAGGGGGTCAGCCCCAGCATTTT,TRBJ1-5,.,TRBV19,TRBD1
CAISESGGRYGYTF,TGTGCCATCAGTGAGTCGGGGGGAAGATATGGCTACACCTTC,TRBJ1-2,.,TRBV10-3,.
CATSDYLGGTGGALNEQFF,TGTGCCACCAGTGACTATTTGGGCGGGACAGGGGGTGCCCTCAATGAGCAGTTCTTC,TRBJ2-1,.,TRBV24-1,TRBD1
CASQTVIGELFF,TGTGCCAGTCAGACAGTGATCGGGGAGCTGTTTTTT,TRBJ2-2,.,TRBV19,.
CASSQQFNTEAFF,TGTGCCAGCAGCCAACAGTTTAACACTGAAGCTTTCTTT,TRBJ1-1,once,TRBV7-9,.
CASSIIGAGELFF,TGTGCCAGTAGTATAATAGGAGCCGGGGAGCTGTTTTTT,TRBJ2-2,once,TRBV19,.
CSASSGTTSTDTQYF,TGCAGTGCTAGTAGTGGGACTACCAGCACAGATACGCAGTATTTT,TRBJ2-3,once,TRBV20-1,TRBD2
CASSFRQGEAFF,TGTGCCAGCAGTTTTAGACAGGGCGAAGCTTTCTTT,TRBJ1-1,.,TRBV27,TRBD1
CSIRGQTGELFF,TGCAGCATCAGGGGGCAAACCGGGGAGCTGTTTTTT,TRBJ2-2,.,TRBV29-1,TRBD1
CASSLLPGLRDYTQYF,TGTGCCAGCAGTTTATTGCCCGGACTCCGAGATTATACGCAGTATTTT,TRBJ2-3,.,TRBV28,.
CASSPVQATYEQYF,TGTGCCAGCTCACCAGTCCAGGCGACCTACGAGCAGTACTTC,TRBJ2-7,.,TRBV18,.
CAWSEAGAYGETQYF,TGTGCCTGGAGTGAGGCAGGGGCTTACGGAGAGACCCAGTACTTC,TRBJ2-5,.,TRBV30,.
CASSVGDSLYSHYGYTF,TGTGCCAGCAGCGTAGGGGACAGCCTGTATTCCCACTATGGCTACACCTTC,TRBJ1-2,.,TRBV9,TRBD1
CASRADSVSDEQFF,TGTGCCAGTAGGGCGGACAGTGTATCGGATGAGCAGTTCTTC,TRBJ2-1,.,TRBV19,.
CASTPQGVVTGELFF,TGTGCCAGCACTCCCCAGGGGGTGGTCACCGGGGAGCTGTTTTTT,TRBJ2-2,.,TRBV6-5,TRBD1
CASTRDSLPEQFF,TGTGCCAGCACCCGGGACAGTCTCCCTGAGCAGTTCTTC,TRBJ2-1,.,TRBV2,TRBD1
CASSRDRSYEQYF,TGTGCCAGCAGTAGAGACAGGTCCTACGAGCAGTACTTC,TRBJ2-7,.,TRBV6-5,.
CATSDSSGGAYNEQFF,TGTGCCACCAGTGATTCTAGCGGGGGGGCCTACAATGAGCAGTTCTTC,TRBJ2-1,.,TRBV24-1,TRBD2
CASSLTVLSGNQPQHF,TGTGCCAGCAGCCTAACAGTTTTATCGGGCAATCAGCCCCAGCATTTT,TRBJ1-5,.,TRBV7-2,.
CASSLVTGGSTDTQYF,TGTGCCAGCAGCTTAGTGACAGGGGGCAGCACAGATACGCAGTATTTT,TRBJ2-3,.,TRBV7-8,TRBD1
CAISGGVGTDTQYF,TGTGCCATCAGTGGGGGGGTCGGGACAGATACGCAGTATTTT,TRBJ2-3,.,TRBV10-3,.
CASSLAGTKNQPQHF,TGTGCCAGCAGCTTAGCCGGGACAAAAAATCAGCCCCAGCATTTT,TRBJ1-5,.,TRBV7-8,.
CASRGQGARETQYF,TGTGCCAGCCGGGGACAGGGGGCGAGAGAGACCCAGTACTTC,TRBJ2-5,.,TRBV6-5,TRBD1
CASSYSSGQVGTEAFF,TGTGCCAGCAGTTACTCGAGCGGACAGGTAGGGACTGAAGCTTTCTTT,TRBJ1-1,.,TRBV6-5,TRBD1
CASSLTFHYGYTF,TGTGCCAGCAGTCTGACATTCCACTATGGCTACACCTTC,TRBJ1-2,.,TRBV12-3/TRBV12-4,.
CASSLAPGVSNQPQHF,TGCGCCAGCAGCTTGGCGCCAGGGGTTAGCAATCAGCCCCAGCATTTT,TRBJ1-5,.,TRBV5-1,.
CASSFILTGEDTQYF,TGTGCCAGCAGCTTTATACTAACAGGGGAGGATACGCAGTATTTT,TRBJ2-3,.,TRBV5-6,TRBD1
CASTATFSGELFF,TGTGCCAGCACCGCCACTTTTTCCGGGGAGCTGTTTTTT,TRBJ2-2,.,TRBV9,.
CASSLRGGAETQYF,TGTGCCAGCAGCTTAAGGGGCGGGGCCGAGACCCAGTACTTC,TRBJ2-5,.,TRBV11-3,.
CASSLGTGIGQPQHF,TGCGCCAGCAGCTTAGGGACAGGGATCGGTCAGCCCCAGCATTTT,TRBJ1-5,.,TRBV5-1,TRBD1
CASKSGGAYEQFF,TGTGCCAGCAAAAGCGGGGGGGCCTATGAGCAGTTCTTC,TRBJ2-1,.,TRBV28,TRBD2
CASRTGVYGYTF,TGTGCCAGCAGGACAGGGGTTTATGGCTACACCTTC,TRBJ1-2,.,TRBV2,TRBD1
CASSPDRAVGYTF,TGTGCCAGCAGTCCCGACAGGGCGGTTGGCTACACCTTC,TRBJ1-2,.,TRBV12-3/TRBV12-4,TRBD1
CASGTASFSGANVLTF,TGTGCCAGCGGGACAGCGTCTTTCTCTGGGGCCAACGTCCTGACTTTC,TRBJ2-6,.,TRBV27,TRBD1
CASSRDPGHHTF,TGTGCCAGTAGTAGGGATCCGGGACACCACACCTTC,TRBJ1-2,once,TRBV19,.
CASSDGLGSIWVYF,TGTGCCAGCAGTGATGGACTGGGGTCAATTTGGGTATACTTC,TRBJ2-7,.,TRBV2,.
CASSAPPRVANSPLHF,TGCGCCAGTAGTGCCCCTCCCAGGGTAGCTAATTCACCCCTCCACTTT,TRBJ1-6,.,TRBV10-1,.
CASSKEGAPALGGDTQYF,TGTGCCAGCAGCAAAGAAGGTGCCCCCGCCCTCGGCGGGGATACGCAGTATTTT,TRBJ2-3,.,TRBV21-1,.
CASSDEHTIYF,TGTGCCAGCAGTGATGAGCACACCATATATTTT,TRBJ1-3,.,TRBV2,.
CASSLDRRSYNSPLHF,TGTGCCAGCAGTTTGGACAGGCGCTCCTATAATTCACCCCTCCACTTT,TRBJ1-6,.,TRBV6-5,TRBD1
CASSPRGQLNSPLHF,TGTGCCAGCTCACCCCGGGGACAGCTCAATTCACCCCTCCACTTT,TRBJ1-6,.,TRBV18,TRBD1